The text below deals with one TCR beta chain. Some clones are missing from TCRdb's copy, which holds only in-frame ones; the method was immunoSEQ multiplex PCR. In the table there are 350,000 to 400,000 clones, 75% to 90% of which are singletons. CDR1 is SGHRS and CDR2 is YFSETQ in the germline V gene. V was clipped by 4 bases and J by 7 bases; unmatched bases: 8. The CDR3 loop spans 15 amino acids. The sample comes from a study of blood T cell repertoires in COVID-19. This receptor was taken from a woman aged 60-75 years with COVID-19, enrolled during active disease. Sequences were obtained from peripheral blood. The J gene is TRBJ2-1, the V gene TRBV5-1; 10 bases line up with TRBD1. The CDR3 loop is CASSQDRGRWNEQFF. CDR3 nucleotides: TGCGCCAGCAGCCAAGACAGGGGGCGGTGGAATGAGCAGTTCTTC.